A single sample gave rise to the 27 T cell receptor beta chains below, sequenced in a study of shared clonotypes between healthy human individuals. Data came from immunoSEQ multiplex PCR; TCRdb stores just in-frame clones and leaves some out. This table has fewer than 550,000 clones, about 79% appearing once. The sequenced sample was PBMCs. These receptors were taken from a woman aged 40-49 years in good health. Some clones in this sample may be carry-over from other donors' samples.

The V gene is TRBV18, the J gene TRBJ2-2; 16 nucleotides agree with TRBD2. V lost 3 bases to trimming and J lost 3 bases; unmatched junction nucleotides: 7. There are 19 residues in the CDR3. Germline V CDR1 and CDR2: KGHSH, LQKENI. CDR3 coding DNA: TGTGCCAGCTCACCGACCTCCGGGACTAGCGGGAGGGACACCGGGGAGCTGTTTTTT. Protein sequence: CASSPTSGTSGRDTGELFF.

This chain links TRBV19 with TRBJ2-7; D perhaps matches TRBD2 (6 bases). V lost 6 bases and J lost 2, with 17 bases in between. This CDR3 contains 15 residues. Germline V gene sequence: CDR1 LNHDA, CDR2 SQIVND (reference sequence). The CDR3 DNA is TGTGCCAGTAGCACCGCGGGGTCCGGCGCCTACGAGCAGTACTTC. Translation: CASSTAGSGAYEQYF. Full variable domain (rest looked up from reference TRBV19 and TRBJ2-7): DGGITQSPKYLFRKEGQNVTLSCEQNLNHDAMYWYRQDPGQGLRLIYYSQIVNDFQKGDIAEGYSVSREKKESFPLTVTSAQKNPTAFYLCASSTAGSGAYEQYFGPGTRLTVT.

Only one count was recorded for this clone. The chain links TRBV27 to TRBJ1-5, with D possibly matching TRBD1 (6 bases). V lost 0 bases to trimming and J lost 1 base, with 13 bases between them. This CDR3 is built from 17 residues. CDR1 is MNHEY and CDR2 is SMNVEV in the germline V gene (reference sequence). The CDR3 region is CASSLSGGFGSNQPQHF. In DNA form, the CDR3 reads TGTGCCAGCAGTTTATCAGGGGGGTTCGGGAGCAATCAGCCCCAGCATTTT.

The V call is TRBV6-6, the J call TRBJ2-5; tentative D call: TRBD2 (6 bases). V lost 7 bases and J 3 bases, leaving 15 bases between the germline ends. CDR1 is MNHNY and CDR2 is SVGAGI in the germline V gene (reference sequence). The CDR3 is 14 residues long. The CDR3 protein is CASKLTREKETQYF. The CDR3 DNA is TGTGCCAGCAAACTCACTCGGGAGAAAGAGACCCAGTACTTC.

V gene TRBV27 combines with J gene TRBJ2-2; no definite D call. V gave up 3 bases and J gave up 5 bases, with 7 bases separating them. The CDR3 has 13 residues. Germline V gene lookup returns CDR1 MNHEY and CDR2 SMNVEV (reference sequence). CDR3 bases: TGTGCCAGCAGTTTTTACTGGACCGGGGAGCTGTTTTTT. Translated, it gives CASSFYWTGELFF.

This chain uses TRBV6-1 with TRBJ2-5, with 11 bases aligning to TRBD2. Gene TRBJ2-7 matches the end of the DNA better, so the J call may be wrong. CDR1 is MNHNS, CDR2 SASEGT, per germline. This CDR3 contains 15 residues. Here the CDR3 reads CASSAPGLAVYEQYF. For the CDR3, the DNA is TGTGCCAGCAGTGCACCGGGACTAGCGGTGTACGAGCAGTACTTC.

This clone was seen at least ten times. V gene TRBV6-4 combines with J gene TRBJ2-6, with D unclear. CDR3 length: 14 residues. The germline CDR1 and CDR2 sequences are MRHNA and SNTAGT. Trimming removed 4 bases from V and 0 bases from J, with 4 bases in between. CDR3 region: CASSVDSGANVLTF. For the CDR3, the DNA is TGTGCCAGCAGTGTTGACTCTGGGGCCAACGTCCTGACTTTC.

This chain joins TRBV27 and TRBJ2-7; D ambiguous. Germline loops: CDR1 MNHEY, CDR2 SMNVEV (reference sequence). The V end lost 1 base, the J end lost 2 bases, and 12 bases lay between the germline ends. The CDR3 totals 15 residues. CDR3 in amino acids: CASSLYGYEAYEQYF. The CDR3 region has the DNA TGTGCCAGCAGTTTATATGGATACGAGGCCTACGAGCAGTACTTC.

On this clone: Different DNA sequences within this sample yield the same CDR3. The chain couples TRBV5-4 to TRBJ2-5, with no clear D. With 2 bases removed from V and 2 bases from J, the gap between germline ends came to 7 bases. The length of the CDR3 is 13 residues. Per the germline V gene, CDR1 is SGHNT and CDR2 is YYREEE (reference sequence). The CDR3 protein is CASSFRPQETQYF. The CDR3 DNA reads as TGTGCCAGCAGCTTTCGACCTCAAGAGACCCAGTACTTC.

As regards this clone: This sample also contains other DNA sequences that code for the same CDR3. This chain connects TRBV5-1 to TRBJ1-3; D remains unclear. The germline CDR1 and CDR2 sequences are SGHRS and YFSETQ. This CDR3 has 14 residues. The V gene lost 0 bases and the J gene lost 4 bases, with 8 bases spanning the gap. The CDR3 region has the DNA TGCGCCAGCAGCTTGGCCGGCAGGGGAAACACCATATATTTT. Amino acid sequence: CASSLAGRGNTIYF.

The CDR3 loop reads CASSLYLVRERTDTQYF. In DNA, the CDR3 is TGCGCCAGCAGCCTATATTTAGTACGGGAGCGCACAGATACGCAGTATTTT. This chain connects TRBV5-1 to TRBJ2-3, with D perhaps TRBD2 (6 bases). Germline assignment: CDR1 SGHRS and CDR2 YFSETQ. The CDR3 spans 17 residues. V was shortened by 4 bases and J by 1 base, with 19 bases between the two germline ends.

This clone was seen only a few times. The V call is TRBV9, the J call TRBJ2-6; possible D gene TRBD1, 5 bases. The CDR3 has 16 amino acids. Germline CDR1 SGDLS, CDR2 YYNGEE. V shed 4 bases and J shed 2 bases, with 13 bases lying between them. The CDR3: CASSYEIGAGANVLTF. The CDR3 nucleotides are TGTGCCAGCAGCTACGAAATAGGGGCTGGGGCCAACGTCCTGACTTTC.

This clone was recorded only once. This rearrangement joins TRBV10-1 to TRBJ2-5; D is unclear. CDR3 length: 13 amino acids. V lost 3 bases, J lost 5 bases, and 10 bases lay in between. CDR1 and CDR2 from the germline V gene are WNHNN and SYGVQD (reference sequence). CDR3 bases: TGCGCCAGCAGTGACAGTTTGGGGGAGACCCAGTACTTC. Translation gives CASSDSLGETQYF.

The CDR3 sequence: CASSLQGSNTEAFF. Here the CDR3 DNA reads TGTGCCAGCAGCCTACAGGGTTCGAACACTGAAGCTTTCTTT. This chain uses TRBV5-6 with TRBJ1-1; a weak D match, TRBD1 (6 bases). Trimming pared 4 bases from V and 1 base from J, leaving 11 bases between. This CDR3 comprises 14 residues. Germline loops: CDR1 SGHDT, CDR2 YYEEEE.

This rearrangement joins TRBV11-3 to TRBJ2-2, with 11 positions matching TRBD2. Germline CDR1 is SGHNT and CDR2 is YENEEA. Germline trimming cut 5 bases from V and 6 bases from J; bases unmatched to any gene: 2. This CDR3 contains 14 residues. The CDR3 region is CASSLLAGAGELFF. The CDR3, as DNA: TGTGCCAGCAGCCTACTAGCGGGAGCCGGGGAGCTGTTTTTT.

CDR3 in amino acids: CASSAGGTSGRNNEQFF. The CDR3 DNA reads as TGTGCCAGCAGTGCCGGGGGGACTAGCGGGAGGAACAATGAGCAGTTCTTC. The chain is built from TRBV2 and TRBJ2-1; 15 bases are a match to TRBD2. The CDR3 is 17 amino acids. J lost 5 bases, V lost 4 bases, and 6 bases had no gene match. The germline V gene encodes CDR1 SNHLY and CDR2 FYNNEI.

The chain carries TRBV18 and TRBJ2-2, with D possibly TRBD2 on 7 matching bases. This CDR3 comprises 15 residues. Germline V CDR1 and CDR2: KGHSH, LQKENI. V was clipped by 3 bases and J by 3 bases, with 11 bases between them. The CDR3 reads CASSPGGPDTGELFF. The CDR3 DNA reads as TGTGCCAGCTCACCCGGGGGGCCCGACACCGGGGAGCTGTTTTTT.

This clone has more than one count but fewer than ten. V and J are TRBV7-9 and TRBJ2-7, with 10 nucleotides matching TRBD1. V lost 5 bases, J lost 3 bases, and 7 bases stayed unmatched. The CDR3 has 15 residues. CDR1 is SEHNR and CDR2 is FQNEAQ in the germline V gene (reference sequence). The CDR3 here is CASSPWDRGGYEQYF. The CDR3 coding sequence is TGTGCCAGCAGCCCGTGGGACAGGGGCGGCTACGAGCAGTACTTC.

The chain joins TRBV25-1 to TRBJ2-7; D might be TRBD1 (7 bases). Germline lookup yields CDR1 MGHDK and CDR2 SYGVNS. The CDR3 length is 17 residues. V lost 6 bases to trimming and J lost 0 bases, with 21 bases between them. The CDR3 DNA reads TGTGCCAGCAGCCTACCCGGAGGGGGCCACCTCTCCTACGAGCAGTACTTC. As protein: CASSLPGGGHLSYEQYF.

The genes are TRBV28 and TRBJ2-5; no clear D. In germline, CDR1 is MDHEN, CDR2 SYDVKM. Trimming took off 5 bases at V and 5 bases at J, with 6 bases between the two ends. The CDR3 runs to 11 residues. DNA for the CDR3: TGTGCCAGCAGTAGCTGGGAGACCCAGTACTTC. It translates to CASSSWETQYF. The whole variable domain, filled in from reference TRBV28 and TRBJ2-5, reads DVKVTQSSRYLVKRTGEKVFLECVQDMDHENMFWYRQDPGLGLRLIYFSYDVKMKEKGDIPEGYSVSREKKERFSLILESASTNQTSMYLCASSSWETQYFGPGTRLLVL.

The CDR3: CASSLGIGQGSDTQYF. In nucleotides, the CDR3 is TGCGCCAGCAGCTTGGGCATCGGACAGGGTTCAGATACGCAGTATTTT. The chain couples TRBV5-1 to TRBJ2-3; 8 bases fit TRBD1. V was pared by 0 bases and J by 4 bases, with 7 bases of the junction left unmatched. This CDR3 spans 16 amino acids. Germline loops: CDR1 SGHRS, CDR2 YFSETQ.

The chain joins TRBV14 to TRBJ2-1; D may be TRBD1 (5 bases). The germline V gene has CDR1 SGHDN and CDR2 FVKESK. The CDR3 contains 12 residues. V was shortened by 2 bases and J by 12 bases, with 11 bases between the two germline ends. The CDR3 DNA reads TGTGCCAGCAGCCAATCAGGGTATAGGCAGTTCTTC. It encodes CASSQSGYRQFF.

This clone was seen a few times. The gene calls are TRBV7-2 and TRBJ2-1; D is ambiguous. This CDR3 contains 14 residues. The germline CDR1 and CDR2 sequences are SGHTA and FQGNSA. Between the trimmed V and J ends, which lost 5 bases and 6 bases, there was a span of 14 bases. CDR3 DNA sequence: TGTGCCAGCAGCCCGACTCCGCTGATCAATGAGCAGTTCTTC. As protein: CASSPTPLINEQFF.

This sequence joins TRBV19 and TRBJ2-7; D not resolved. CDR3 length: 15 residues. The V end was cut by 3 bases, the J end by 2 bases, with 14 bases between. CDR1 is LNHDA, CDR2 SQIVND, per germline (reference sequence). The CDR3 protein is CASSIGSAQTYEQYF. The CDR3 DNA reads as TGTGCCAGTAGTATTGGAAGCGCACAAACCTACGAGCAGTACTTC. The whole variable domain, remainder taken from reference TRBV19 and TRBJ2-7, is DGGITQSPKYLFRKEGQNVTLSCEQNLNHDAMYWYRQDPGQGLRLIYYSQIVNDFQKGDIAEGYSVSREKKESFPLTVTSAQKNPTAFYLCASSIGSAQTYEQYFGPGTRLTVT.

CDR3: CASSPEGTGVGETQYF. In DNA, the CDR3 is TGCGCCAGCAGCCCGGAAGGGACAGGGGTAGGGGAGACCCAGTACTTC. The rearrangement uses TRBV5-1 and TRBJ2-5; 10 bases map to TRBD1. Looked up from germline, CDR1 is SGHRS and CDR2 is YFSETQ. CDR3 length equals 16 residues. V shed 4 bases, J shed 5 bases, and the junction held 11 bases outside the gene matches.

The J gene is TRBJ2-7, the V gene TRBV7-8; no definite D call. CDR3 size: 15 residues. Germline lookup yields CDR1 SGHVS and CDR2 FQNEAQ. The V end lost 4 bases, the J end lost 2 bases, and 15 bases lay between the germline ends. CDR3 protein: CASSSNRLETYEQYF. CDR3 bases: TGTGCCAGCAGCTCCAATCGACTGGAAACCTACGAGCAGTACTTC. Full variable domain (rest looked up from reference TRBV7-8 and TRBJ2-7): GAGVSQSPRYKVAKRGQDVALRCDPISGHVSLFWYQQALGQGPEFLTYFQNEAQLDKSGLPSDRFFAERPEGSVSTLKIQRTQQEDSAVYLCASSSNRLETYEQYFGPGTRLTVT.

The table lists this clone with a few counts. V is TRBV4-2 and J is TRBJ1-3, with 7 bases fitting TRBD1. CDR3 length: 16 residues. Germline loops: CDR1 LGHNA, CDR2 YNFKEQ. Losses at the gene ends were 3 bases for V and 0 bases for J; bases not matched to a gene: 5. The CDR3 DNA reads as TGTGCCAGCAGCCATCCCGGGACAGTCTCTGGAAACACCATATATTTT. Translation: CASSHPGTVSGNTIYF.